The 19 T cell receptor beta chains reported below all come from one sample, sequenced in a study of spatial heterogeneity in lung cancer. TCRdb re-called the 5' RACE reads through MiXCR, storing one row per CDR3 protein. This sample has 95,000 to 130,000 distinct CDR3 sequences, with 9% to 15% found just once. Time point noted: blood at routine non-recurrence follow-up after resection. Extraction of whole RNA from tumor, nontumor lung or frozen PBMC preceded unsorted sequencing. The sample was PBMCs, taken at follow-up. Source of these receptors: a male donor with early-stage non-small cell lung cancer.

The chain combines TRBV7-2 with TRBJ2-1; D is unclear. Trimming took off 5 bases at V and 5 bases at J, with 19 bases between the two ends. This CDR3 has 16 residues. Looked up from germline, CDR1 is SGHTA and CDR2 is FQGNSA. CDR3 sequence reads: CASSNSGRSLDNEQFF. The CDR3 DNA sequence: TGTGCCAGCAGCAATAGTGGGCGCAGTTTGGACAATGAGCAGTTCTTC.

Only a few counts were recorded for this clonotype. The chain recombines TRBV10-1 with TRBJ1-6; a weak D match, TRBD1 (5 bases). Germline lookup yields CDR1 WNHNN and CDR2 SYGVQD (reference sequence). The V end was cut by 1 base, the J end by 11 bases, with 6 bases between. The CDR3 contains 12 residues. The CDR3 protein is CASSEWGTPLHF. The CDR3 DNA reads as TGCGCCAGCAGTGAGTGGGGGACACCCCTCCACTTT.

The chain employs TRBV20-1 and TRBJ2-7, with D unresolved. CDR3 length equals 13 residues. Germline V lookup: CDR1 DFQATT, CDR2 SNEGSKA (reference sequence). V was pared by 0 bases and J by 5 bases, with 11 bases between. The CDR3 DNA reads TGCAGTGCTAGAGACGATGTTGAGGACGAGCAGTACTTC. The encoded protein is CSARDDVEDEQYF.

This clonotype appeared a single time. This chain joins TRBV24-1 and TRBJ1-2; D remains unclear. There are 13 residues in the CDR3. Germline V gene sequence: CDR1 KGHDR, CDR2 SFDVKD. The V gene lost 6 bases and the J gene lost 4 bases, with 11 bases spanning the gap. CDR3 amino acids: CATSTGNSYGYTF. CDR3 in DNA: TGTGCCACCAGTACGGGGAATAGCTATGGCTACACCTTC.

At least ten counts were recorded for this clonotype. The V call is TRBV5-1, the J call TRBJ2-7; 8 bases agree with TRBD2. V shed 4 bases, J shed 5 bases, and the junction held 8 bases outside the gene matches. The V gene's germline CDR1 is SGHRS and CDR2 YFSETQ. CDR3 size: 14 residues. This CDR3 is CASSPGGASNEQYF. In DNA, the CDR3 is TGCGCCAGCAGCCCCGGGGGGGCCAGCAACGAGCAGTACTTC.

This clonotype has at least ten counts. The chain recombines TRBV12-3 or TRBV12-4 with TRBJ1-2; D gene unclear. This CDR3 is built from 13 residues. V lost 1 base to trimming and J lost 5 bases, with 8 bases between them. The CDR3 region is CASSLEAGYGYTF. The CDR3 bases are TGTGCCAGCAGTTTAGAGGCAGGTTATGGCTACACCTTC.

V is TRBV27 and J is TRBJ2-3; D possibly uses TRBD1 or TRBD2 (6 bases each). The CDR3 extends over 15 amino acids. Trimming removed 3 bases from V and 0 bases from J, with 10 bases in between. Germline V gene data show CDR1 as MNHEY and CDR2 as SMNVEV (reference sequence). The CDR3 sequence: CASSFTGTSTDTQYF. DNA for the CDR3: TGTGCCAGCAGTTTCACAGGGACTAGCACAGATACGCAGTATTTT.

In DNA, the CDR3 is TGTGCCAGCAGCTTAGTGATCCCGGGCAGGGAACGGACTGAAGCTTTCTTT. It yields the protein CASSLVIPGRERTEAFF. The genes are TRBV11-3 and TRBJ1-1; D is possibly TRBD1 (5 bases). Germline loops: CDR1 SGHNT, CDR2 YENEEA. Trimming took 1 base from V and 5 from J, leaving 20 bases between them. The CDR3 extends over 17 amino acids. The full variable domain, its missing parts supplied by reference TRBV11-3 and TRBJ1-1, is EAGVVQSPRYKIIEKKQPVAFWCNPISGHNTLYWYLQNLGQGPELLIRYENEEAVDDSQLPKDRFSAERLKGVDSTLKIQPAELGDSAVYLCASSLVIPGRERTEAFFGQGTRLTVV.

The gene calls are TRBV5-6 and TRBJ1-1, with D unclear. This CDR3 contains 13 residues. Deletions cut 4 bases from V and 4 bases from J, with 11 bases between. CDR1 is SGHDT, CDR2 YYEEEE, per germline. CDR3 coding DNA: TGTGCCAGCAGCAGGCCTATAGGCACTGAAGCTTTCTTT. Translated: CASSRPIGTEAFF.

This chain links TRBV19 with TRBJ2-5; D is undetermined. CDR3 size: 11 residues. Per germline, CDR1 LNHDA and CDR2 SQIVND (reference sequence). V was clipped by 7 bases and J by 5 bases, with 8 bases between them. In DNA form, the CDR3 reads TGTGCCAGTACTGACTGGGAGACCCAGTACTTC. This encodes CASTDWETQYF.

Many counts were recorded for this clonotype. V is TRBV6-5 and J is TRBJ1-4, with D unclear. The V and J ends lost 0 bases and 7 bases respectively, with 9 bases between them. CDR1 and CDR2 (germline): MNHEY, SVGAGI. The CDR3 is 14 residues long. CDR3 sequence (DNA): TGTGCCAGCAGTTACTCTTCGACGGTTGAAAAACTGTTTTTT. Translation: CASSYSSTVEKLFF.

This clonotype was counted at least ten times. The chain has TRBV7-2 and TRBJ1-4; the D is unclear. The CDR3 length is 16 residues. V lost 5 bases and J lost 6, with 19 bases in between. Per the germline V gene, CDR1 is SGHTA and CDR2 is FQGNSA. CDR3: CASSTTRGNYDEKLFF. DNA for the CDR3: TGTGCCAGCAGCACAACACGAGGAAATTACGATGAAAAACTGTTTTTT.

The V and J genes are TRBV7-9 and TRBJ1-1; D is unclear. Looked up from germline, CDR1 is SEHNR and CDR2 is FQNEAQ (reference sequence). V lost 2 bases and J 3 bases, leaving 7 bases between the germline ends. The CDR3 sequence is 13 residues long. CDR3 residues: CASSLRDYTEAFF. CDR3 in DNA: TGTGCCAGCAGCTTAAGGGATTACACTGAAGCTTTCTTT.

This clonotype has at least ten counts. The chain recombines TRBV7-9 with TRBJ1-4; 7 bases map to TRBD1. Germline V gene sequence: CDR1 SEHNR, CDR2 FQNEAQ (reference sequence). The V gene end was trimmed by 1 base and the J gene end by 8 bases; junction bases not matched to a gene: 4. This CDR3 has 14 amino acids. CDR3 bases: TGTGCCAGCAGCTTAGGACAGGGCCAAGAAAAACTGTTTTTT. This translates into CASSLGQGQEKLFF. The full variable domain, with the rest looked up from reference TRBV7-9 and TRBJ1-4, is DTGVSQNPRHKITKRGQNVTFRCDPISEHNRLYWYRQTLGQGPEFLTYFQNEAQLEKSRLLSDRFSAERPKGSFSTLEIQRTEQGDSAMYLCASSLGQGQEKLFFGSGTQLSVL.

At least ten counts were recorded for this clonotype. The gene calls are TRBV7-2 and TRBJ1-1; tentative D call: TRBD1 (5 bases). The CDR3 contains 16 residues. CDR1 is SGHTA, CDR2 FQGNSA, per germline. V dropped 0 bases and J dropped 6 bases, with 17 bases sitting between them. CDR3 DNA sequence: TGTGCCAGCAGCTTAGCTGGGACCGGGCAGGGCGCTGAAGCTTTCTTT. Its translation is CASSLAGTGQGAEAFF.

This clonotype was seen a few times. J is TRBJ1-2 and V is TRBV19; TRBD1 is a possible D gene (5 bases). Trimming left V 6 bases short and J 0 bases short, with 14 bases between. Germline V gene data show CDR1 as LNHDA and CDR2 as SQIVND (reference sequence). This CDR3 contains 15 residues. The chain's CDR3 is CASSTIRTTNYGYTF. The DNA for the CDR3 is TGTGCCAGTAGCACAATCCGGACAACTAACTATGGCTACACCTTC.

The CDR3 bases are TGCAGTGCCCCAAGGCTAGCGGGGGGCCGTAGCACAGATACGCAGTATTTT. Residues: CSAPRLAGGRSTDTQYF. The gene calls are TRBV20-1 and TRBJ2-3, with TRBD2 identical over 11 bases. This CDR3 contains 17 residues. Trimming at V came to 6 bases and at J to 0 bases, leaving 11 bases not matched to a gene. Germline V lookup: CDR1 DFQATT, CDR2 SNEGSKA (reference sequence).

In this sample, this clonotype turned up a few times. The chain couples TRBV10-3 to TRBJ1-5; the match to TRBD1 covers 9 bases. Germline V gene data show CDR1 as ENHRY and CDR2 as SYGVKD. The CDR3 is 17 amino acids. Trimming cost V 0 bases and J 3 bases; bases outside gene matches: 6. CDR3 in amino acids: CAISESGQGFTNQPQHF. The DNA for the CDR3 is TGTGCCATCAGTGAGTCTGGACAGGGGTTTACCAATCAGCCCCAGCATTTT.

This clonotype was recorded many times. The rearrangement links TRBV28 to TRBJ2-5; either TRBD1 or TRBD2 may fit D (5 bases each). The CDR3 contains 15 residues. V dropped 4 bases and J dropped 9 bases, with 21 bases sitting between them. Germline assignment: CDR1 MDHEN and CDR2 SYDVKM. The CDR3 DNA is TGTGCCAGCAGTTCCCCAGCGGAGAGGGGCTGGGCCCAGTACTTC. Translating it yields CASSSPAERGWAQYF.